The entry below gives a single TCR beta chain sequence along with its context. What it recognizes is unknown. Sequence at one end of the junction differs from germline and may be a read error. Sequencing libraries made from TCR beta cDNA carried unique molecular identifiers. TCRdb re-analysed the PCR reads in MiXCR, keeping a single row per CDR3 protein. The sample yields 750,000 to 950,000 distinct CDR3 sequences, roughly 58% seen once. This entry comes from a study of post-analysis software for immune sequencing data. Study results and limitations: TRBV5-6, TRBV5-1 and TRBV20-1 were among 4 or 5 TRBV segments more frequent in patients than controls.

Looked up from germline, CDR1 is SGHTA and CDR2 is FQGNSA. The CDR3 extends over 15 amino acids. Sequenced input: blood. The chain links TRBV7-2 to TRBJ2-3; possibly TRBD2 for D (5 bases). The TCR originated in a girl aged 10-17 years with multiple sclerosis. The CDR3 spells CASSLSGKSTDAQYF. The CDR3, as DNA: TGTGCCAGCAGCTTATCCGGGAAGAGCACAGATGCGCAGTATTTT.